The sequence of this T cell receptor beta chain was determined in a study of T cell therapy after organ transplantation. Regarding the study as a whole: In nonresponders, reduced coverage from low CD8+ yield may limit detected expansions.

The data were produced by immunoSEQ multiplex PCR, yet TCRdb's version contains in-frame clones alone and is incomplete. The sample holds about 50,000 clones, over 90% seen once. Details on this clone: Its antigen is as yet unknown.

J was trimmed by 5 bases and V by 0 bases; bases with no gene match: 7. Germline V gene sequence: CDR1 SQVTM, CDR2 ANQGSEA. This CDR3 is built from 15 residues. The chain couples TRBV29-1 to TRBJ2-1; 7 bases match TRBD2. The sequence came from a human patient who had received a solid organ transplant and had CMV disease. The specimen comprised CD8+ T cells from blood, sampled before autologous CMV-specific T cell therapy. Here the CDR3 DNA reads TGCAGCGTTGAAGAACGGGGGAGGGTACACAATGAGCAGTTCTTC. Translated, it gives CSVEERGRVHNEQFF.